This T cell receptor (beta chain) was identified in a study of blood T cells in healthy people across ages. It was with a sample-barcoded 5' primer and a J-beta primer mix that a second PCR of roughly 7 to 12 cycles was run. Every single cDNA molecule received a tag from a template-switch adaptor with 12 random nucleotides. Paired-end reads containing CDR3 totaled no fewer than 3 million for each sample. In TCRdb, the 5' RACE reads were re-called with MiXCR into one record per CDR3 protein. The sample includes about 800,000 distinct CDR3 sequences, 35% to 60% of them seen just once. The CDR3 is 13 amino acids. Germline V gene sequence: CDR1 SGHTA, CDR2 FQGNSA. With respect to this clonotype: Its ends do not fully match the called genes, so a read error is possible.

This sequence was found in a man older than 75 in good health. The chain is built from TRBV7-2 and TRBJ2-7, with D tentatively TRBD2 (5 bases). Material: blood. CDR3 bases: TGTGCCAACAGCTTTAGGACTCGCTACGAGCAGTACTTC. As protein: CANSFRTRYEQYF.